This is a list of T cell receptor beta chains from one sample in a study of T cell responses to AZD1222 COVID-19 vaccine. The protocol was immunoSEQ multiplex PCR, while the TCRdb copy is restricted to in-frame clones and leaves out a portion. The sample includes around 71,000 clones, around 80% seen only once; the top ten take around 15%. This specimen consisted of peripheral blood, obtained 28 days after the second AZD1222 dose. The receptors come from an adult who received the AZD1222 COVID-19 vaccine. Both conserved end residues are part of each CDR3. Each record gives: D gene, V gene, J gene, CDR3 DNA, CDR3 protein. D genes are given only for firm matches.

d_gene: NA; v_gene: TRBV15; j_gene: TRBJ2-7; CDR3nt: TGTGCCACCAGCAGCCGGGACTACGAGCAGTACTTC; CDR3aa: CATSSRDYEQYF
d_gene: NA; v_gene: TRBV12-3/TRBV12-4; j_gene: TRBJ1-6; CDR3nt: TGTGCCAGCAGACTCGATGGGTCACCCCTCCACTTT; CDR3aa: CASRLDGSPLHF
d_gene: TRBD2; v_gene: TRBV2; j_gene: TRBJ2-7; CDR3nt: TGTGCCAGCAGTGACATTCTCGGGGGGAGGGGAGACGAGCAGTACTTC; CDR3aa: CASSDILGGRGDEQYF
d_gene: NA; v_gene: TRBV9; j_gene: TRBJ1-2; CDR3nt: TGTGCCAGCAGCGTCCAGGACATGAGGTATGGCTACACCTTC; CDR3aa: CASSVQDMRYGYTF
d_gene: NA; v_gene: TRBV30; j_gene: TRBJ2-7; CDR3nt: TGTGCCTGGAGTGTGGGATCCTTTTACGACGAGCAGTACTTC; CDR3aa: CAWSVGSFYDEQYF
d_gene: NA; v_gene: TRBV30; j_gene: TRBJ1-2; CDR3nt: TGTGCCTGGAGTGTGGGCGGCGGGGGCTACACCTTC; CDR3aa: CAWSVGGGGYTF
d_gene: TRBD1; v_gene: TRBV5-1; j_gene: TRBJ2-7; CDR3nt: TGCGCCAGCAGCTTGGCTGGACAGGGGTACGAGCAGTACTTC; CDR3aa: CASSLAGQGYEQYF
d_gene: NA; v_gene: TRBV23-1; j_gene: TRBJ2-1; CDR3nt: TGCGCCAGCAGTCAATCGTTTAAGGTCCTGAACTACAATGAGCAGTTCTTC; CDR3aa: CASSQSFKVLNYNEQFF
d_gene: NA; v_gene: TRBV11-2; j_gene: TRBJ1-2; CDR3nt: TGTGCCAGCAGCTTAAGGTTTCTAGGCTACACCTTC; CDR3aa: CASSLRFLGYTF
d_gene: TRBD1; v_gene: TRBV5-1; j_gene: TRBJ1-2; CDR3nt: TGCGCCAGCAGCTTGGTTCAGGGGGTAGGTGGCTACACCTTC; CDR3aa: CASSLVQGVGGYTF
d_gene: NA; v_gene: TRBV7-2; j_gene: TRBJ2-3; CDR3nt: TGTGCCAGCAGCTTGAGTCCGGGGCCAGATACGCAGTATTTT; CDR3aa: CASSLSPGPDTQYF